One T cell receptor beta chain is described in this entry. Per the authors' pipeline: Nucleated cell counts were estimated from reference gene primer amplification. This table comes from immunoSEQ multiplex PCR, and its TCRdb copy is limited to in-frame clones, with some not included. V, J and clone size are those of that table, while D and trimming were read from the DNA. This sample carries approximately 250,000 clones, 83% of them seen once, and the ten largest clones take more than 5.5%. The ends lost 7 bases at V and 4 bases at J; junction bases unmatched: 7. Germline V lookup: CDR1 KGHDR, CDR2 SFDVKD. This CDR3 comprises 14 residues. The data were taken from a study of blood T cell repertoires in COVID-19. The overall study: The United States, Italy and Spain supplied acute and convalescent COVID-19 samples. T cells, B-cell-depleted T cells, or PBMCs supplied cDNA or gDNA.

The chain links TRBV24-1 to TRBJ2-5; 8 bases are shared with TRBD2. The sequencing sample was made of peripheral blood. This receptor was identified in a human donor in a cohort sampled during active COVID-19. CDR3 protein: CATRRAGDGETQYF. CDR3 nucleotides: TGTGCCACCAGGAGAGCGGGAGATGGAGAGACCCAGTACTTC.